This T cell receptor (beta chain) was recovered during a study of CD8 T cells in ankylosing spondylitis. Study outcomes and limitations: About 8 highly homologous variants made up a TCR beta motif, and this motif appeared characteristic of ankylosing spondylitis blood. Some of the motif variants had earlier been found in reactive arthritis patients' fluid and blood. The authors found the disease-linked clones to be CD8+ and relatively rare in peripheral blood.

CDR3 length: 15 residues. The trim removed 2 bases at V and 10 bases at J, leaving 9 bases unmatched. The V gene's germline CDR1 is SGHTA and CDR2 FQGTGA. This clonotype was counted between two and nine times. Its target is unknown. One entry per CDR3 protein, called by TCRdb with MiXCR from the 5' RACE reads. The table has about 700,000 distinct CDR3 sequences, under 20% seen once. What was sequenced was blood, either unsorted or a sorted T cell fraction (not recorded which). The chain links TRBV7-3 to TRBJ2-1, with 9 bases identical to TRBD2. This TCR came from a male donor with ankylosing spondylitis. The DNA of the CDR3 is TGTGCCAGCAGCTTACTATCGCGGGAGGGTGTCGAGCAGTTCTTC. Residues: CASSLLSREGVEQFF.